The 16 T cell receptor beta chains below come from one sample, sequenced in a study of blood T cell repertoires in COVID-19. Only in-frame clones appear in the TCRdb table, and some are missing; sequencing was by immunoSEQ multiplex PCR. The repertoire has roughly 97,000 clones, approximately 80% of them found once; the top ten carry 8.5% to 12%. Sequenced: peripheral blood. These receptors originate from a man aged 65 to 79 with acute or convalescent COVID-19.

The chain is built from TRBV6-6 and TRBJ1-4; TRBD1 might be the D (6 bases). The CDR3 loop spans 16 amino acids. V was shortened by 0 bases and J by 7 bases, with 15 bases between the two germline ends. From germline, CDR1 is MNHNY and CDR2 SVGAGI (reference sequence). The CDR3 here is CASSYSGGGLFEKLFF. The CDR3 DNA reads as TGTGCCAGCAGTTACTCAGGGGGGGGCCTCTTTGAAAAACTGTTTTTT.

The chain couples TRBV24-1 to TRBJ2-1, with 7 positions matching TRBD1. The J segment lost 0 bases and the V segment lost 5 bases, leaving 21 bases of the junction unmatched. The V gene's germline CDR1 is KGHDR and CDR2 SFDVKD. This CDR3 contains 21 residues. The chain's CDR3 is CATSAITRQGQNFFSYNEQFF. CDR3 nucleotide sequence: TGTGCCACCAGTGCTATAACGAGACAGGGTCAAAACTTCTTCTCCTACAATGAGCAGTTCTTC.

V and J are TRBV29-1 and TRBJ2-7; 9 bases align to TRBD1. Germline V gene data show CDR1 as SQVTM and CDR2 as ANQGSEA. The CDR3 extends over 14 amino acids. The ends lost 4 bases at V and 5 bases at J; junction bases unmatched: 9. CDR3 sequence (DNA): TGCAGCGTTGTGGGGGACAGGGCCGCCGACGAGCAGTACTTC. It encodes CSVVGDRAADEQYF.

This clone was observed once. The rearrangement joins TRBV6-6 to TRBJ1-5; perhaps TRBD1 as D (6 bases). This CDR3 is built from 16 residues. Between the trimmed V and J ends, which lost 4 bases and 0 bases, there was a span of 13 bases. Germline V lookup: CDR1 MNHNY, CDR2 SVGAGI (reference sequence). CDR3 DNA sequence: TGTGCCAGCAGTTCCCGGGACACTACTAGCAATCAGCCCCAGCATTTT. Translated, it gives CASSSRDTTSNQPQHF.

The rearrangement joins TRBV21-1 to TRBJ1-5; TRBD1, the table's D call, lacks a check against the DNA. TRBV21-1 is given as a pseudogene. The CDR3 sequence is 18 residues long. The CDR3, as DNA: TGTGCCAGCAGCAAAAATACACCGGGACAGGGGAGAGATCAGCCCCAGCATTTT. Amino acid sequence: CASSKNTPGQGRDQPQHF.

The chain carries TRBV5-1 and TRBJ1-1; TRBD1 is a possible D gene (6 bases). The germline gives CDR1 SGHRS, CDR2 YFSETQ. This CDR3 spans 13 amino acids. Deletions cut 5 bases from V and 1 base from J, with 9 bases between. CDR3 sequence (DNA): TGCGCCAGCAGTATACAGGGGAACACTGAAGCTTTCTTT. Translated: CASSIQGNTEAFF.

The CDR3 loop is CATSRSTGGGQPQHF. The CDR3 DNA is TGTGCCACCAGCAGATCGACAGGGGGCGGTCAGCCCCAGCATTTT. This chain links TRBV15 with TRBJ1-5, with 10 bases identical to TRBD1. The CDR3 spans 15 residues. Germline assignment: CDR1 LNHNV and CDR2 YYDKDF (reference sequence). With V trimmed by 2 bases and J by 6 bases, 4 bases remained unmatched.

V and J are TRBV6-5 and TRBJ2-7; D possibly corresponds to TRBD1 (6 bases). Trimming took off 5 bases at V and 0 bases at J, with 11 bases between the two ends. Germline loops: CDR1 MNHEY, CDR2 SVGAGI. This CDR3 spans 14 amino acids. CDR3 coding DNA: TGTGCCAGCAGTCTCCGGGACATCTCCTACGAGCAGTACTTC. This translates into CASSLRDISYEQYF.

The chain recombines TRBV27 with TRBJ2-7; TRBD2 might be the D (5 bases). V shed 2 bases and J shed 3 bases, with 20 bases lying between them. This CDR3 contains 17 residues. Germline CDR1 MNHEY, CDR2 SMNVEV (reference sequence). The CDR3 region has the DNA TGTGCCAGCAGTTTAGAGGGTTTAACGGCGAGACACTACGAGCAGTACTTC. This codes for CASSLEGLTARHYEQYF.

This clone was counted once. V gene TRBV28 combines with J gene TRBJ1-1, with D unresolved. CDR3 length: 15 amino acids. Trimming shortened V by 3 bases and J by 5 bases, and 16 bases separated the two germline ends. Germline V gives CDR1 MDHEN, CDR2 SYDVKM. The CDR3 bases are TGTGCCAGCAGTTTTCCCTCGACCCCTAGAACTGAAGCTTTCTTT. It is translated as CASSFPSTPRTEAFF.

This clone was observed a few times. This rearrangement joins TRBV10-3 to TRBJ1-1, with D perhaps TRBD1 (5 bases). Germline-derived CDR1 and CDR2 are ENHRY and SYGVKD. Trimming cost V 4 bases and J 1 base, with 13 bases left between them. This CDR3 comprises 15 residues. CDR3 residues: CAISARDSQNTEAFF. In DNA form, the CDR3 reads TGTGCCATCAGTGCCAGGGACTCCCAGAACACTGAAGCTTTCTTT.

The chain couples TRBV9 to TRBJ1-6; D may be TRBD1 (5 bases). Germline CDR1 reads SGDLS; CDR2 reads YYNGEE. This CDR3 spans 14 amino acids. V was clipped by 4 bases and J by 8 bases, with 13 bases between them. The CDR3 DNA is TGTGCCAGCAGCTCCAGGGACTCCTATTCACCCCTCCACTTT. Encoded protein: CASSSRDSYSPLHF.

The rearrangement joins TRBV11-3 to TRBJ2-3; TRBD1 might be the D (6 bases). With 5 bases removed from V and 0 bases from J, the gap between germline ends came to 12 bases. Germline V CDR1 and CDR2: SGHNT, YENEEA. The CDR3 is 15 residues long. The CDR3 DNA follows: TGTGCCAGCAGCACCGGACAGTCTAGCACAGATACGCAGTATTTT. Translation: CASSTGQSSTDTQYF.

The chain uses TRBV7-3 and TRBJ2-7; 9 bases map to TRBD1. The length of the CDR3 is 15 residues. V lost 2 bases to trimming and J lost 6 bases; unmatched junction nucleotides: 8. Germline loops: CDR1 SGHTA, CDR2 FQGTGA. The CDR3 DNA is TGTGCCAGCAGCTTAGGCGGGACAGGGAGGGGCGAGCAGTACTTC. It codes for CASSLGGTGRGEQYF. Looking up the rest from reference TRBV7-3 and TRBJ2-7 gives the full variable domain: GAGVSQTPSNKVTEKGKYVELRCDPISGHTALYWYRQSLGQGPEFLIYFQGTGAADDSGLPNDRFFAVRPEGSVSTLKIQRTERGDSAVYLCASSLGGTGRGEQYFGPGTRLTVT.

The count of this clone is one. CDR3 amino acids: CAISESLARGAGELFF. Written as DNA, the CDR3 is TGTGCCATCAGTGAGTCCCTAGCGCGGGGGGCCGGGGAGCTGTTTTTT. The genes are TRBV10-3 and TRBJ2-2; 8 bases are shared with TRBD2. The V gene end was trimmed by 0 bases and the J gene end by 6 bases; junction bases not matched to a gene: 6. The CDR3 runs 16 residues. Germline CDR1 and CDR2: ENHRY and SYGVKD.

The V and J genes are TRBV19 and TRBJ2-5; 11 nucleotides match TRBD2. Germline CDR1 LNHDA, CDR2 SQIVND (reference sequence). The CDR3 covers 16 residues. With V trimmed by 7 bases and J by 4 bases, 11 bases remained unmatched. In DNA form, the CDR3 reads TGTGCCAGTACCAAAAGACTAGCGGGACTAGGAGAGACCCAGTACTTC. Protein sequence: CASTKRLAGLGETQYF.